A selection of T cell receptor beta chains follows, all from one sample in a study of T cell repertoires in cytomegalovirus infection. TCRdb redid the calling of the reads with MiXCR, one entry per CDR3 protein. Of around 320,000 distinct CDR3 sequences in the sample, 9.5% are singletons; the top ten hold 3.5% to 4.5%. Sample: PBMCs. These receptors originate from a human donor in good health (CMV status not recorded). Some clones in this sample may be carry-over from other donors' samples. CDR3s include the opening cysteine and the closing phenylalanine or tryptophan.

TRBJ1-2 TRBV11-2 CASSSSPGGGLGYTF
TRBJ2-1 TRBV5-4 CASSFKRASSYNEQFF
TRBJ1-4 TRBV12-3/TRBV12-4 CASSSRDRGEETNEKLFF
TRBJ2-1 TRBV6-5 CASSTVSSYNEQFF
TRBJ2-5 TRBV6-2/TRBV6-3 CASSYPLDGGDQETQYF
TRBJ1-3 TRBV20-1 CSATPGQYGNTIYF
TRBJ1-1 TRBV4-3 CASSQTRGRVNTEAFF
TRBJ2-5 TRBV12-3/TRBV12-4 CASTRDREETQYF
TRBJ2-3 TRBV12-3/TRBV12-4 CASSPYRRPTDTQYF
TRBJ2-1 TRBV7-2 CASSSKTGSLHYNEQFF
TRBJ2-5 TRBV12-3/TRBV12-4 CASSPRGGSETQYF
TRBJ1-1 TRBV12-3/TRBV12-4 CASSLPDTEAFF
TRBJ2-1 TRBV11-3 CASSGRADSSYNEQFF
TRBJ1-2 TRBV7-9 CASSSKRQGHGYTF
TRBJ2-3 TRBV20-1 CSARVIDRVGTDTQYF
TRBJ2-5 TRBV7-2 CASSLGRAETQYF
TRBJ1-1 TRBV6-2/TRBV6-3 CASSSGQGRVAFF
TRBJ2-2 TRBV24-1 CATSETRARSTGELFF
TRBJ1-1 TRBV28 CASSLTRTPRGLGEAFF
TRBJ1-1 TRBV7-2 CASSRSAGDTEAFF
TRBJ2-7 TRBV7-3 CASSPGAGWGEQYF
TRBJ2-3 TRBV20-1 CSALVERPTDTQYF
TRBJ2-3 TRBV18 CASSPLDTDTQYF
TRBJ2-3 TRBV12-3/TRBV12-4 CASSFFMGARADTQYF
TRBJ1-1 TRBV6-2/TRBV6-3 CASSQSPGLEAFF
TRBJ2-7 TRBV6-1 CASAVTLDRGFQQYF
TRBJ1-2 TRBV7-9 CASSPINAF
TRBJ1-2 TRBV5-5 CASTSDGNYGYTF
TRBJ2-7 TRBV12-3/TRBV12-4 CASSFLDRLSEQYF
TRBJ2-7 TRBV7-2 CASSLGAGGRSSYEQYF
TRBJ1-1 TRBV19 CASSIGPSSTEAFF
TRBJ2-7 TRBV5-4 CASTSGLAGVEQYF
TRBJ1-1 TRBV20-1 CSAADRPYTEAFF
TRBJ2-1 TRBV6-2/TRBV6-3 CASLATNYFGEQFF
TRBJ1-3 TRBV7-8 CASGGNTIYF
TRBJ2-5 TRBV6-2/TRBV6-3 CASSWKQGSPQETQYF
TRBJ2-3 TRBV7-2 CASRSGGRTDTQYF
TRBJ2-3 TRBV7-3 CASSVMESDTQYF
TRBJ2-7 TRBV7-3 CASSLGGASPAVEQYF
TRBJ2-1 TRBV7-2 CASSLRGGSSSSYNEQFF
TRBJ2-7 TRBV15 CATSRSDGLPYEQYF
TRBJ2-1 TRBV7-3 CASSPQGLAGGGYNEQFF
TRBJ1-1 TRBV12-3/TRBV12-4 CASSFIGGSAEAFF
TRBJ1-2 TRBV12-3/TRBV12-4 CASSPGQGLLDYGYTF
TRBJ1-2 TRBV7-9 CASSAGQGFDYGYTF
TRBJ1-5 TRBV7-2 CASSLKGAGGGNQPQHF
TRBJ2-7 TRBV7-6 CASSLGEGAHPYEQYF
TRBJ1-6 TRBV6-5 CASTPQGLNLPSYNSPLHF
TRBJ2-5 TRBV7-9 CASSSEGLAFQETQYF
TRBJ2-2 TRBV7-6 CASSPQVGELFF
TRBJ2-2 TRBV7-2 CASSSDRVNTGELFF
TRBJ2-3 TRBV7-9 CASTPSSKDTQYF
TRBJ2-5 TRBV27 CASSFSGRGETQYF